Below are 2 T cell receptor beta chains sequenced from a single sample in a study of T cell clones after liver transplantation. Sequencing used immunoSEQ multiplex PCR; TCRdb keeps in-frame clones, though not all of them. Here the sample spans about 72,000 clones, roughly nine tenths being singletons. The sample here was CD4+ T cells from blood, taken before liver transplant. The origin of the receptors is a human donor who received a liver transplant.

The chain uses TRBV6-4 and TRBJ1-1; 7 nucleotides line up with TRBD1. Germline V gene data show CDR1 as MRHNA and CDR2 as SNTAGT. The CDR3 sequence is 15 residues long. The ends lost 2 bases at V and 2 bases at J; junction bases unmatched: 5. CDR3: CASSDPRQGNTEAFF. The CDR3 DNA is TGTGCCAGCAGTGACCCCCGACAGGGAAACACTGAAGCTTTCTTT.

In its sample, this clone was seen a few times. The chain combines TRBV19 with TRBJ1-2; D may be TRBD1 (6 bases). Germline V CDR1 and CDR2: LNHDA, SQIVND (reference sequence). Trimming removed 7 bases at V and 7 bases at J, with 16 bases between. The CDR3 is 13 residues long. The CDR3: CASTQQGSGGYTF. The CDR3 nucleotides are TGTGCCAGTACCCAACAGGGATCAGGTGGCTACACCTTC.